This is a list of T cell receptor beta chains from one sample in a study of T cells in Graves' hyperthyroidism and ophthalmopathy. From the multiplex PCR reads, TCRdb called clonotypes with MiXCR, one entry per CDR3 protein. The data show around 370,000 distinct CDR3 sequences, less than 20% seen once. The sample comprised blood. Source of these receptors: a young man with Graves' ophthalmopathy. Each CDR3 is given with its conserved first and last residue. D genes are given only for firm matches. Only some rows state a clone size, as once, few, many or a class for expanded clones.

j_gene | v_gene | d_gene | abundance | CDR3nt | CDR3aa
TRBJ1-5 | TRBV7-6 | - | - | TGTGCCAGCAGCTTAGACGCAGGGTATAGCAATCAGCCCCAGCATTTT | CASSLDAGYSNQPQHF
TRBJ2-3 | TRBV7-3 | TRBD2 | many | TGTGCCAGCAGCTTAGGGGTAGCGGGGGTCAGCACAGATACGCAGTATTTT | CASSLGVAGVSTDTQYF
TRBJ2-6 | TRBV7-9 | - | - | TGTGCCAGCGATGGGGGTTACTCTGGGGCCAACGTCCTGACTTTC | CASDGGYSGANVLTF
TRBJ2-1 | TRBV19 | TRBD2 | - | TGTGCCAGTAGTACGCTAGCGGGGGACTACAATGAGCAGTTCTTC | CASSTLAGDYNEQFF
TRBJ2-5 | TRBV5-1 | - | many | TGCGCCAGCAGCTTGGACAGGGTCGGGCAAGAGACCCAGTACTTC | CASSLDRVGQETQYF
TRBJ2-3 | TRBV27 | TRBD2 | many | TGTGCCAGCAGTCGTCCTCGTCTAGCGGGGGTCCCAGATACGCAGTATTTT | CASSRPRLAGVPDTQYF
TRBJ1-1 | TRBV10-3 | - | - | TGTGCCATCAGTGAGAGGGGGTGGGAAACTGAAGCTTTCTTT | CAISERGWETEAFF
TRBJ2-2 | TRBV6-1 | - | - | TGTGCCGAAGGGGGATTAAACGGGGAGCTGTTTTTT | CAEGGLNGELFF
TRBJ1-1 | TRBV20-1 | - | - | TGCAGTGCTAGTCGGGCTAGCGGGGGGGGCATGAACACTGAAGCTTTCTTT | CSASRASGGGMNTEAFF
TRBJ1-1 | TRBV5-1 | - | - | TGCGCCAGCAGTCGGGTCGACCCTAACACTGAAGCTTTCTTT | CASSRVDPNTEAFF
TRBJ2-5 | TRBV6-1 | - | - | TGTGCCAGCAGTGTGGCTAGGCCCAGGTTCGAGACCCAGTACTTC | CASSVARPRFETQYF
TRBJ1-6 | TRBV7-9 | - | many | TGTGCCAGCAGCTTAGACGGGCAGGCTAATTCACCCCTCCACTTT | CASSLDGQANSPLHF
TRBJ1-1 | TRBV6-1 | - | few | TGTGCCATCACGAAGAACACTGAAGCTTTCTTT | CAITKNTEAFF
TRBJ1-2 | TRBV20-1 | TRBD1 | - | TGCAGTGCCCGGACAGGGGGTGGTGGCTACACCTTC | CSARTGGGGYTF
TRBJ1-3 | TRBV9 | TRBD1 | few | TGTGCCAGCAGCGCGGGCCGGACAGGGTCTGGAAACACCATATATTTT | CASSAGRTGSGNTIYF
TRBJ1-2 | TRBV6-1 | - | few | TGTGCCAGCATCCACCCGGGGTATGGCTACACCTTC | CASIHPGYGYTF
TRBJ2-3 | TRBV12-3/TRBV12-4 | TRBD2 | few | TGTGCCAGCAGTTTTGCTAGCGGGGGGGCAGATACGCAGTATTTT | CASSFASGGADTQYF
TRBJ2-3 | TRBV20-1 | TRBD1 | many | TGCAGTGCGCAGGGGGCCCCCACAGATACGCAGTATTTT | CSAQGAPTDTQYF
TRBJ1-2 | TRBV3-1 | TRBD1 | many | TGTGCCAGCAGCCAGGAAGACAGGGTGAAGGGCTACACCTTC | CASSQEDRVKGYTF
TRBJ1-1 | TRBV7-9 | TRBD1 | - | TGTGCCAGCAGCCCGGACAGGGTTAGGAACACTGAAGCTTTCTTT | CASSPDRVRNTEAFF
TRBJ1-2 | TRBV28 | TRBD1 | once | TGTGCCAGCAGTCGCCCCGGGACAGGGTCCTATGGCTACACCTTC | CASSRPGTGSYGYTF
TRBJ2-1 | TRBV9 | TRBD1 | few | TGTGCCAGCAGCGTAGGCCCAGGGGGCGCCTTCAATGAGCAGTTCTTC | CASSVGPGGAFNEQFF